The clone carrying this T cell receptor (beta chain) was picked up a small number of times. The data originate from a study of T cells after yellow fever vaccination. Between the trimmed V and J ends, which lost 6 bases and 6 bases, there was a span of 17 bases. Germline V gene sequence: CDR1 MNHEY, CDR2 SVGEGT. The CDR3 length is 14 residues. TCRdb used MiXCR to reprocess the 5' RACE reads, holding one entry per CDR3 protein. This sample carries 250,000 to 400,000 distinct CDR3 sequences, approximately 4.5% of them seen once, and the ten largest clones take around 19%. This TCR was sampled from a young man who received the YFV17D yellow fever vaccine. The rearrangement links TRBV6-2 or TRBV6-3 to TRBJ1-1; D is ambiguous. Here the sequenced sample was PBMCs, taken 15 days after the yellow fever booster vaccination. CDR3 loop: CASSSTQVGPEAFF. The CDR3 coding sequence is TGTGCCAGCAGCTCGACTCAGGTCGGGCCTGAAGCTTTCTTT.